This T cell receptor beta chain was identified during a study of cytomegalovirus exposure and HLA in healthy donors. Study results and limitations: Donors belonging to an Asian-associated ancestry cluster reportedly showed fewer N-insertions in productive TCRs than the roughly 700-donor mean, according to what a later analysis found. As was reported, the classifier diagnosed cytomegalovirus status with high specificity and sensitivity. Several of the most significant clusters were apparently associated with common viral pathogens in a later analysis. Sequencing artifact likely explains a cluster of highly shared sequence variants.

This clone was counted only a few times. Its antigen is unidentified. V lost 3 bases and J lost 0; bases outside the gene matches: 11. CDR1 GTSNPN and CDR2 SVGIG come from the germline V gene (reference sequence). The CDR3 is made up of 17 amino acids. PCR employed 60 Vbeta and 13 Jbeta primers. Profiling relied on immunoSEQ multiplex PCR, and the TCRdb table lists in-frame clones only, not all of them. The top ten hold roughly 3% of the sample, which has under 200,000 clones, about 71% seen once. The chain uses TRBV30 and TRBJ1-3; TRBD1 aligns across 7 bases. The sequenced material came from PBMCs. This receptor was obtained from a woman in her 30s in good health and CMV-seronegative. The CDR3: CAWRERQGWGSGNTIYF. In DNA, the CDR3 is TGTGCCTGGAGGGAGAGACAGGGATGGGGCTCTGGAAACACCATATATTTT.